These 18 T cell receptor beta chains came from one sample sequenced in a study of regulatory T cells in long-lasting Graves disease. Indicated time point: newly diagnosed GD, antithyroid drugs for less than 3 months. PBMCs were the source of the RNA used for TCR sequencing. Researchers made TCR beta libraries by using iRepertoire HTBI primers and running Arm-PCR on CDR3 regions. MiXCR, run by TCRdb on the multiplex PCR reads, gives a single entry per CDR3 protein. The sample has approximately 300,000 distinct CDR3 sequences, over 15% seen once. The input for sequencing was peripheral blood mononuclear cells (PBMCs), taken at new diagnosis, from a patient treated with antithyroid drugs. These TCRs come from a female donor with Graves disease.

This clonotype was observed at least ten times. This sequence joins TRBV7-9 and TRBJ1-1; D is undetermined. The ends were cut back, 5 bases at V and 2 bases at J, with 12 bases in the middle. The CDR3 runs 14 residues. Germline V gene sequence: CDR1 SEHNR, CDR2 FQNEAQ (reference sequence). CDR3 sequence: CASSTPGFNTEAFF. DNA of the CDR3: TGTGCCAGCAGCACCCCGGGATTCAACACTGAAGCTTTCTTT.

In its sample, this clonotype was seen many times. V and J are TRBV11-3 and TRBJ2-7; the D gene is possibly TRBD2 (5 bases). CDR3 length equals 14 residues. CDR1 is SGHNT, CDR2 YENEEA, per germline. Trimming removed 1 base at V and 2 bases at J, with 9 bases between. The CDR3 sequence: CASSLVTGTYEQYF. The CDR3 DNA reads as TGTGCCAGCAGCTTAGTTACGGGAACCTACGAGCAGTACTTC.

This clonotype was recorded a few times. The chain joins TRBV7-3 to TRBJ2-1; perhaps D is TRBD1 or TRBD2 (6 bases each). Trimming took 2 bases from V and 7 from J, leaving 18 bases between them. Germline loops: CDR1 SGHTA, CDR2 FQGTGA. CDR3 length equals 16 residues. CDR3 residues: CASSLGLAGAGNEQFF. The CDR3, as DNA: TGTGCCAGCAGCTTAGGCTTGGCAGGGGCGGGGAATGAGCAGTTCTTC.

This clonotype was detected many times. This chain's CDR3 is CASSESLYNTEAFF. As DNA, the CDR3 is TGTGCCAGCAGTGAAAGTTTGTACAACACTGAAGCTTTCTTT. This sequence joins TRBV6-1 and TRBJ1-1; D not certain. CDR1 is MNHNS and CDR2 is SASEGT in the germline V gene. This CDR3 has 14 residues. The V and J ends lost 2 bases and 2 bases respectively, with 9 bases between them.

This clonotype was counted only a few times. The genes are TRBV9 and TRBJ2-1, with TRBD2 matching over 12 bases. The germline V gene encodes CDR1 SGDLS and CDR2 YYNGEE. This CDR3 comprises 12 residues. Trimming cost V 3 bases and J 13 bases; bases outside gene matches: 2. CDR3 nucleotide sequence: TGTGCCAGCAGCGAGGGACTAGCGGGCCAGTTCTTC. This encodes CASSEGLAGQFF.

This clonotype was detected ten times or more. The chain recombines TRBV10-3 with TRBJ2-6; perhaps TRBD2 as D (5 bases). Trimming removed 10 bases at V and 3 bases at J, with 22 bases between. The CDR3 contains 17 residues. The germline CDR1 and CDR2 sequences are ENHRY and SYGVKD. DNA for the CDR3: TGTGCCACTACACCGAGGGTCGAGGCAGATGGGGCCAACGTCCTGACTTTC. Its protein is CATTPRVEADGANVLTF.

This clonotype appeared many times. The chain combines TRBV12-3 or TRBV12-4 with TRBJ2-7; D possibly uses TRBD1 or TRBD2 (6 bases each). This CDR3 has 16 amino acids. The ends were cut back, 5 bases at V and 1 base at J, with 18 bases in the middle. The CDR3 DNA reads as TGTGCCAGCAGTCCGATGACGGGGGCTCGGTCCTACGAGCAGTACTTC. It specifies CASSPMTGARSYEQYF.

Details on this clonotype: With a much larger clone just one base away, this may be a read error. The rearrangement links TRBV6-1 to TRBJ1-3, with unresolved D. This CDR3 spans 13 amino acids. Germline CDR1 MNHNS, CDR2 SASEGT. CDR3 in amino acids: CASRETNGNTKYF. CDR3 bases: TGTGCCAGCAGAGAAACAAATGGAAACACCAAATATTTT.

The V gene is TRBV11-1, the J gene TRBJ2-3; 8 bases match TRBD2. This CDR3 is built from 16 residues. Germline V gene lookup returns CDR1 SGHAT and CDR2 FQDESV (reference sequence). Trimming took 0 bases from V and 4 from J; bases not matched to a gene: 6. The CDR3 sequence is CASSLARGLDPDTQYF. CDR3 coding DNA: TGTGCCAGCAGCTTAGCGCGGGGACTAGACCCAGATACGCAGTATTTT.

The genes are TRBV9 and TRBJ2-5; 8 nucleotides match TRBD1. The V gene's germline CDR1 is SGDLS and CDR2 YYNGEE. After removal of 0 bases from V and 3 bases from J, the junction contained 1 base not matched to a gene. The length of the CDR3 is 14 residues. The CDR3 sequence is CASSVEQGEETQYF. CDR3 nucleotides: TGTGCCAGCAGCGTAGAACAGGGGGAAGAGACCCAGTACTTC.

V usage is TRBV10-1 and J usage is TRBJ2-1; 10 bases align to TRBD2. V lost 8 bases to trimming and J lost 5 bases; unmatched junction nucleotides: 9. The CDR3 has 15 amino acids. CDR1 WNHNN and CDR2 SYGVQD come from the germline V gene (reference sequence). CDR3 in DNA: TGCGCCAGCTCAGCTAGCGGGAGTGACCACAATGAGCAGTTCTTC. It is translated as CASSASGSDHNEQFF.

The rearrangement joins TRBV2 to TRBJ1-6; perhaps TRBD1 as D (5 bases). Looked up from germline, CDR1 is SNHLY and CDR2 is FYNNEI. The V end was cut by 9 bases, the J end by 7 bases, with 16 bases between. CDR3 length: 14 amino acids. Here the CDR3 reads CASSLDNRNSPLHF. DNA for the CDR3: TGTGCCAGTAGCCTAGACAACAGGAATTCACCCCTCCACTTT.

This clonotype has a count of ten or more. The chain joins TRBV28 to TRBJ2-5; D unclear. Germline V gene sequence: CDR1 MDHEN, CDR2 SYDVKM. Trimming cost V 4 bases and J 4 bases, with 13 bases left between them. The CDR3 contains 14 residues. CDR3 loop: CASSSIRLGETQYF. CDR3 bases: TGTGCCAGCAGTTCTATACGTTTGGGAGAGACCCAGTACTTC.

The rearrangement links TRBV18 to TRBJ2-7, with unresolved D. This CDR3 comprises 13 residues. The germline V gene has CDR1 KGHSH and CDR2 LQKENI. Trimming pared 2 bases from V and 3 bases from J, leaving 8 bases between. The CDR3 coding sequence is TGTGCCAGCTCACCAAACCCGGGCTACGAGCAGTACTTC. Protein product: CASSPNPGYEQYF.

Many counts were recorded for this clonotype. The junction shows a germline mismatch at one end, possibly a read error. The chain carries TRBV12-3 or TRBV12-4 and TRBJ1-5; D gene unclear. This CDR3 spans 12 amino acids. The DNA for the CDR3 is TGTGCCAGCAGATTAGGCGATCAGCCCCAGCATTTT. It is translated as CASRLGDQPQHF.

J is TRBJ2-6 and V is TRBV7-9, with 12 nucleotides matching TRBD2. Germline V gene lookup returns CDR1 SEHNR and CDR2 FQNEAQ (reference sequence). The V and J ends lost 4 bases and 4 bases, in that order; junction bases with no gene match: 11. This CDR3 is 19 amino acids long. The CDR3 coding sequence is TGTGCCAGCAGCTCTCTAGCGGGAGGGCCCCGTTCCGGGGCCAACGTCCTGACTTTC. Residues: CASSSLAGGPRSGANVLTF.

Only a few counts were recorded for this clonotype. This sequence joins TRBV29-1 and TRBJ2-7, with 8 bases matching TRBD1. V lost 3 bases and J lost 0; bases outside the gene matches: 1. Germline V gives CDR1 SQVTM, CDR2 ANQGSEA. The CDR3 consists of 13 residues. The CDR3 DNA reads TGCAGCGTTGACGGGACAGGCTCCTACGAGCAGTACTTC. It specifies CSVDGTGSYEQYF.

This clonotype has more than one count but fewer than ten. CDR3 residues: CASSDGRSDTQYF. CDR3 sequence (DNA): TGCGCCAGCAGCGACGGGAGATCAGATACGCAGTATTTT. V is TRBV5-1 and J is TRBJ2-3, with D possibly TRBD2 on 6 matching bases. Germline CDR1 is SGHRS and CDR2 is YFSETQ. The V end lost 4 bases, the J end lost 4 bases, and 10 bases lay between the germline ends. The CDR3 loop spans 13 amino acids.